This TCR beta chain was captured by sequencing in a study of identical twins. Findings and caveats of the study: Researchers caution that invariant MAIT and iNKT cells could partly confound zero-insertion analyses.

This clonotype has a handful of counts. Its antigen is unknown. TCRdb re-called the 5' RACE reads with MiXCR, one entry per CDR3 protein. The top ten hold over 1.5% of the sample, which has over 550,000 distinct CDR3 sequences, just over 7% seen once. This CDR3 region has 18 residues. These data were also filed under a second study, of yellow fever vaccine responses in identical twins. That study reports: Twins' vaccine T cell response reportedly seemed partly convergent, partly personalized.

The sequenced sample was PBMCs. The clonotype was recovered from a woman younger than 30 in good health. V gene TRBV21-1 combines with J gene TRBJ2-7; TRBD2, the table's D call, lacks a check against the DNA. TRBV21-1 represents a pseudogene. In DNA, the CDR3 is TGTGCCAGCAGCAAAAGATGTGGAGGCAGGGCGAGCTCCTACGAGCAGTACGTC. This codes for CASSKRCGGRASSYEQYV.